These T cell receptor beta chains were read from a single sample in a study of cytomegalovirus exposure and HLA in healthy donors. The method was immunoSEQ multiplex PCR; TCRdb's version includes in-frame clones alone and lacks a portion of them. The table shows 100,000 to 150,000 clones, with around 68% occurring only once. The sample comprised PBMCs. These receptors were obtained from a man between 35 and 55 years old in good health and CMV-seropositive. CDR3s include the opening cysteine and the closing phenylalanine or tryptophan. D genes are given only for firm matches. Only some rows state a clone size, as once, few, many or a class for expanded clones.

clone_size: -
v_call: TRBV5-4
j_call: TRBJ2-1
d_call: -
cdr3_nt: TGTGCCAGCAGCGGGCGGCGGGGTTCACGGAATGAGCAGTTCTTC
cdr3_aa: CASSGRRGSRNEQFF

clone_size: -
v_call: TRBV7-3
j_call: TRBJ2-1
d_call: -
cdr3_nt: TGTGCCAGCAGCCCTGGGGCGGGATCCTACAATGAGCAGTTCTTC
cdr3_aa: CASSPGAGSYNEQFF

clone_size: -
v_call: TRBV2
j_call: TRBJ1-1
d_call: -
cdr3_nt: TGTGCCAGCAGAGAGGAGGAGGTTTATATCGGTGCTTTCTTT
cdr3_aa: CASREEEVYIGAFF

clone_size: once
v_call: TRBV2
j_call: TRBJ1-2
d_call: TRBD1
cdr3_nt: TGTGCCAGCAGACCTCGACAGGGGGCAATGGGGGGCTACACCTTC
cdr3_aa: CASRPRQGAMGGYTF

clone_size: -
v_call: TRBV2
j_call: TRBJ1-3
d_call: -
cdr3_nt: TGTGCCAGCAGTGAGGCAGGGGAGAACACCATATATTTT
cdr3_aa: CASSEAGENTIYF

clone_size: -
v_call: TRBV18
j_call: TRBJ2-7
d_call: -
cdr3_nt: TGTGCCAGCTCACCACGGACAAAGAGCTCCTACGAGCAGTACTTC
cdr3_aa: CASSPRTKSSYEQYF

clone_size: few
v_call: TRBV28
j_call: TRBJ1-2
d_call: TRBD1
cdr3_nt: TGTGCCAGCAGACCGGGGACAGGCCCCAACTATGGCTACACCTTC
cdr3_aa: CASRPGTGPNYGYTF

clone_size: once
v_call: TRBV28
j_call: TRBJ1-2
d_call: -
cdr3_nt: TGTGCCAGCAGTCCACCAAACAGAGACGGCTACACCTTC
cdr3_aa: CASSPPNRDGYTF

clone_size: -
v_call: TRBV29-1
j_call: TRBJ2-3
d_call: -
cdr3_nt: TGCAGCGGGACTCTCGGGGGAAGGAGCACAGATACGCAGTATTTT
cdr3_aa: CSGTLGGRSTDTQYF

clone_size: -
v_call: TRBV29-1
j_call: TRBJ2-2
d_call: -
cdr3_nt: TGCAGCGGAAACAGGGCGTCCGGGGAGCTGTTTTTT
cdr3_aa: CSGNRASGELFF

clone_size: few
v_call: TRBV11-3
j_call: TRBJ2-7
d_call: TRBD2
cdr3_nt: TGTGCCAGCAGCTTGGGGCTAGCGGGCACCTACGAGCAGTACTTC
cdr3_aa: CASSLGLAGTYEQYF

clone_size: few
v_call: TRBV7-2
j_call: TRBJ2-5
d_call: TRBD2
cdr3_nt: TGTGCCAGCAGCCCCAGGAGTGCTAGCGGAGTCCAAGAGACCCAGTACTTC
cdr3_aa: CASSPRSASGVQETQYF

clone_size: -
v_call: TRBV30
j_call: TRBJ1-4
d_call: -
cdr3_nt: TGTGCCTGTAAACCTGAGAGAGGGGGAACTAATGAAAAACTGTTTTTT
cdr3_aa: CACKPERGGTNEKLFF

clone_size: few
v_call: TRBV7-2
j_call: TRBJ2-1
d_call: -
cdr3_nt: TGTGCCAGCGGCCACAATGAGCAGTTCTTC
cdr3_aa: CASGHNEQFF

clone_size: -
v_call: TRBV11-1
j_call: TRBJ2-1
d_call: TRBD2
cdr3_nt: TGTGCCAGCAGCTTAATGAGCGGGAACTACAATGAGCAGTTCTTC
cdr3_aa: CASSLMSGNYNEQFF

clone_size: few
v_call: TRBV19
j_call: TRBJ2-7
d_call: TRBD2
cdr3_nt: TGTGCCAGTAGTATGGGGACTAGCTACGAGCAGTACTTC
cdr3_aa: CASSMGTSYEQYF

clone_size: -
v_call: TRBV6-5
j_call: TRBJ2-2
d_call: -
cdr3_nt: TGTGCCAGCTTCCAGGGAACCGGGGAGCTGTTTTTT
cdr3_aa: CASFQGTGELFF

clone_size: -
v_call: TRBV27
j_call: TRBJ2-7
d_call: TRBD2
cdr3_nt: TGTGCCAGCAGTCCGTTAGCGGGAGGGACCTCCTACGAGCAGTACTTC
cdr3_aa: CASSPLAGGTSYEQYF

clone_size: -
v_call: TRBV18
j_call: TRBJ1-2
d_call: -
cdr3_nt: TGTGCCAGCTCACCGCAACAGGCTGGTGCTAACTATGGCTACACCTTC
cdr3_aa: CASSPQQAGANYGYTF

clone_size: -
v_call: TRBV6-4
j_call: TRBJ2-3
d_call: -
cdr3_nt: TGTGCCAGCAGTGCTTTAGCGAGCACAGATACGCAGTATTTT
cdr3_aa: CASSALASTDTQYF

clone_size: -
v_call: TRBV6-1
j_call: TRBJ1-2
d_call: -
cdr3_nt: TGTGCCAGCAGCGAGGAAGGATCATTTGGCTACACCTTC
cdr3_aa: CASSEEGSFGYTF

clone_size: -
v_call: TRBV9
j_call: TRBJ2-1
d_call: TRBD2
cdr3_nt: TGTGCCAGCAGCCCCACTAGCGGGGGGGCAAATGAGCAGTTCTTC
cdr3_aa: CASSPTSGGANEQFF

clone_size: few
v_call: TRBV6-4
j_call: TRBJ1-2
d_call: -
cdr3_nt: TGTGCCAGCAGCAGGGAGGGGGATTCCGATGGCTACACCTTC
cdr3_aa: CASSREGDSDGYTF

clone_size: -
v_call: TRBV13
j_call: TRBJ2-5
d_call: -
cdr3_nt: TGTGCCAGCAGCTTTACAGTACAAGAGACCCAGTACTTC
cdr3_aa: CASSFTVQETQYF

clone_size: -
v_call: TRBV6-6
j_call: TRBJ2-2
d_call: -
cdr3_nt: TGTGCCAGCAGTTACAGCTACACCGGGGAGCTGTTTTTT
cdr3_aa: CASSYSYTGELFF

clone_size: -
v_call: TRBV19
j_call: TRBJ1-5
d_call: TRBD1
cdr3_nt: TGTGCCAGTAGTTCCCGGGACAGGGGCCTTTATAGCAATCAGCCCCAGCATTTT
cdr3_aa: CASSSRDRGLYSNQPQHF

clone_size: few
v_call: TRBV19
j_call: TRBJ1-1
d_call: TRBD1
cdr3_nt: TGTGCCAGTGGGCTGACAGGGCTACGATCGGAAGCTTTCTTT
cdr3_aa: CASGLTGLRSEAFF